The rows below give T cell receptor beta chains drawn from one sample of a study of Tregs in tolerant kidney transplant recipients. Antigens of these TCRs are unknown. Clones were sequenced by immunoSEQ multiplex PCR, and TCRdb holds only the in-frame ones, with some missing. The data show more than 25,000 clones, 65% to 85% seen once. Sample: Tregs from blood cultured with allogeneic cells. The receptor set was obtained from a human donor in good health. Each CDR3 is given with its conserved first and last residue. A D gene is named only where the DNA matches it firmly. The size of a clone is reported for some rows only, either as once, few or many, or as a class for expanded clones.

DNA: TGCGCCAGCAGCTTGGGGGACAGCCTTGGAAACACCATATATTTT
CDR3: CASSLGDSLGNTIYF
J: TRBJ1-3
D: TRBD1
size: -
V: TRBV5-1

DNA: TGTGCCAGCATCTTGGGGTCGGGGTTGTACAATGAGCAGTTCTTC
CDR3: CASILGSGLYNEQFF
J: TRBJ2-1
D: -
size: -
V: TRBV7-2

DNA: TGTGCCAGCAGCCTTCCGGGCGGGAAGGTCTACGAGCAGTACTTC
CDR3: CASSLPGGKVYEQYF
J: TRBJ2-7
D: -
size: few
V: TRBV5-8

DNA: TGCGCCAGCAGCTCCAGGGCAGGGGCCTACAATGAGCAGTTCTTC
CDR3: CASSSRAGAYNEQFF
J: TRBJ2-1
D: -
size: -
V: TRBV5-1

DNA: TGTGCCAGCAGCCCTCCCCCCACTAGCGGGGTTGGAGATACGCAGTATTTT
CDR3: CASSPPPTSGVGDTQYF
J: TRBJ2-3
D: TRBD2
size: -
V: TRBV5-4

DNA: TGTGCCAGCAGCCCGAGGGGGGCACCCGCAGATACGCAGTATTTT
CDR3: CASSPRGAPADTQYF
J: TRBJ2-3
D: -
size: -
V: TRBV7-3

DNA: TGCGCCAGCAGCTTTACCCAAGAGACCCAGTACTTC
CDR3: CASSFTQETQYF
J: TRBJ2-5
D: -
size: -
V: TRBV5-1

DNA: TGTGCCAGCAGCGTAGAACCAGTTGGGGACTCCTACGAGCAGTACTTC
CDR3: CASSVEPVGDSYEQYF
J: TRBJ2-7
D: -
size: few
V: TRBV9

DNA: TGCGCCAGCAGCCCCTTTGGACAGAATTACGAGCAGTACTTC
CDR3: CASSPFGQNYEQYF
J: TRBJ2-7
D: -
size: -
V: TRBV5-1

DNA: TGTGCCAGCAGTGTACTAGCGGGGGAGCAGCAAGAGACCCAGTACTTC
CDR3: CASSVLAGEQQETQYF
J: TRBJ2-5
D: TRBD2
size: once
V: TRBV2

DNA: TGTGCCAGCAGCTTTCCGGTTGGCGAGCAGTACTTC
CDR3: CASSFPVGEQYF
J: TRBJ2-7
D: -
size: -
V: TRBV5-8

DNA: TGCAGCGCGCTCTACACAGATACGCAGTATTTT
CDR3: CSALYTDTQYF
J: TRBJ2-3
D: -
size: -
V: TRBV29-1

DNA: TGCGCCAGCAGCTTGGCGGCAGGGGGATGGGATAACCAAGAGACCCAGTACTTC
CDR3: CASSLAAGGWDNQETQYF
J: TRBJ2-5
D: TRBD1
size: -
V: TRBV5-1

DNA: TGCGCCAGCAGCTTGTTGTTAGCGGGAGGGCGGAGCACAGATACGCAGTATTTT
CDR3: CASSLLLAGGRSTDTQYF
J: TRBJ2-3
D: TRBD2
size: -
V: TRBV5-1

DNA: TGTGCCAGCAGTTACTCGAAAGCCAACTATGGCTACACCTTC
CDR3: CASSYSKANYGYTF
J: TRBJ1-2
D: -
size: -
V: TRBV6-5

DNA: TGTGCCAGTAGTAATAGCGGGGGGGCCTCCTACAATGAGCAGTTCTTC
CDR3: CASSNSGGASYNEQFF
J: TRBJ2-1
D: TRBD2
size: -
V: TRBV19

DNA: TGTGCCAGCAGCCAAGAAGGCGGATACACCGGGGAGCTGTTTTTT
CDR3: CASSQEGGYTGELFF
J: TRBJ2-2
D: -
size: few
V: TRBV4-2

DNA: TGTGCCAGCAGCTTTAAGGATAACTATGGCTACACCTTC
CDR3: CASSFKDNYGYTF
J: TRBJ1-2
D: -
size: -
V: TRBV7-9

DNA: TGTGCCAGCAGTTACTTCGGAGGCGGTGAGCAGTTCTTC
CDR3: CASSYFGGGEQFF
J: TRBJ2-1
D: -
size: -
V: TRBV6-5

DNA: TGCGCCAGCAGCCAAGATTCGAGGGGATTATATGGCTACACCTTC
CDR3: CASSQDSRGLYGYTF
J: TRBJ1-2
D: -
size: -
V: TRBV4-3

DNA: TGCGCCAGCAGCATCGATATCCGGGGCACCTATGGCTACACCTTC
CDR3: CASSIDIRGTYGYTF
J: TRBJ1-2
D: -
size: -
V: TRBV5-1

DNA: TGTGCCAGTAGTATATTTTTCCCGACAGGGGGCGAGGAGACCCAGTACTTC
CDR3: CASSIFFPTGGEETQYF
J: TRBJ2-5
D: TRBD1
size: -
V: TRBV19

DNA: TGTGCCAGCACCTTGGGACAGGGAAGGGGTGCGAACACCGGGGAGCTGTTTTTT
CDR3: CASTLGQGRGANTGELFF
J: TRBJ2-2
D: TRBD1
size: -
V: TRBV11-3

DNA: TGCAGTAAAACGGGGGACGGGCTCAATGAGCAGTTCTTC
CDR3: CSKTGDGLNEQFF
J: TRBJ2-1
D: -
size: few
V: TRBV29-1